The 10 T cell receptor beta chains reported below all come from one sample, sequenced in a study of blood T cell repertoires in COVID-19. Repertoires were generated with immunoSEQ multiplex PCR, while TCRdb's copy carries only in-frame clones and drops some. The sample lists 210,000 or so clones, 86% seen once, with approximately 2.8% in the top ten. Input material: PBMCs or T cells enriched from blood (not recorded which). The receptors originated from a woman aged 45-65 years in a cohort exposed to, infected with or recovered from COVID-19 (not recorded which).

This CDR3 is CASSQPGQGFGYTF. CDR3 sequence (DNA): TGCGCCAGCAGCCAACCGGGACAGGGCTTTGGCTACACCTTC. The chain is built from TRBV4-1 and TRBJ1-2; TRBD1 aligns across 9 bases. The CDR3 has 14 residues. Germline V gene lookup returns CDR1 MGHRA and CDR2 YSYEKL. Trimming removed 2 bases from V and 7 bases from J; junction bases left unmatched: 5.

V usage is TRBV7-2 and J usage is TRBJ1-2; D possibly corresponds to TRBD1 (6 bases). The CDR3 runs to 15 residues. Germline lookup yields CDR1 SGHTA and CDR2 FQGNSA. Deletions cut 1 base from V and 8 bases from J, with 17 bases between. The CDR3, as DNA: TGTGCCAGCAGCTTAGGGATCACAGGGTTAAGCGGCTACACCTTC. Protein: CASSLGITGLSGYTF.

This chain uses TRBV4-1 with TRBJ2-7; D is possibly TRBD1 (6 bases). Germline CDR1 reads MGHRA; CDR2 reads YSYEKL. The CDR3 loop spans 13 amino acids. Trimming stripped 0 bases from V and 6 bases from J, with 9 bases between. Here the CDR3 reads CASSQEWGLEQYF. The CDR3 coding sequence is TGCGCCAGCAGCCAAGAATGGGGGCTCGAGCAGTACTTC.

The chain combines TRBV7-6 with TRBJ2-3, with 11 bases identical to TRBD2. From germline, CDR1 is SGHVS and CDR2 FNYEAQ. V lost 5 bases, J lost 2 bases, and 6 bases stayed unmatched. This CDR3 is 16 amino acids long. The CDR3 nucleotides read TGTGCCAGCAGCCCCACTAGCGGGGGAACCACAGATACGCAGTATTTT. Translated: CASSPTSGGTTDTQYF.

The chain recombines TRBV7-2 with TRBJ2-2; no reliable D call. Trimming stripped 5 bases from V and 7 bases from J, with 17 bases between. This CDR3 is 15 amino acids long. CDR1 and CDR2 from the germline V gene are SGHTA and FQGNSA. Written as DNA, the CDR3 is TGTGCCAGCAGCATGGCGACGGGTGTGGGCGGGGAGCTGTTTTTT. This translates into CASSMATGVGGELFF.

J is TRBJ1-5 and V is TRBV18; no firm D call. Trimming cost V 0 bases and J 4 bases, with 13 bases left between them. This CDR3 spans 16 amino acids. Germline V gives CDR1 KGHSH, CDR2 LQKENI. CDR3 DNA: TGTGCCAGCTCACCACCAGCTGCCGGTCGTAATCAGCCCCAGCATTTT. The encoded protein is CASSPPAAGRNQPQHF.

The chain employs TRBV15 and TRBJ2-2; 9 positions agree with TRBD1. J was trimmed by 1 base and V by 9 bases; bases with no gene match: 6. The CDR3 covers 15 residues. CDR1 is LNHNV, CDR2 YYDKDF, per germline (reference sequence). This CDR3 reads CATTRDRVNTGELFF. Written as DNA, the CDR3 is TGTGCCACTACCCGGGACAGGGTGAACACCGGGGAGCTGTTTTTT.

The V gene is TRBV6-4, the J gene TRBJ1-3; 8 bases agree with TRBD1. The CDR3 totals 16 residues. Trimming took 2 bases from V and 2 from J; bases not matched to a gene: 5. The germline gives CDR1 MRHNA, CDR2 SNTAGT. This chain's CDR3 is CASSDRDRLTGNTIYF. The CDR3 coding sequence is TGTGCCAGCAGTGACCGGGACAGGTTAACTGGAAACACCATATATTTT.

V gene TRBV5-8 combines with J gene TRBJ2-7, with 9 bases that match TRBD2. The germline V gene has CDR1 SGHTS and CDR2 YDEGEE. The CDR3 spans 15 residues. J lost 2 bases, V lost 0 bases, and 3 bases had no gene match. The CDR3 DNA reads TGTGCCAGCAGCTTGGTTGGCGGGGGGGCCTACGAGCAGTACTTC. Its translation is CASSLVGGGAYEQYF.

The V and J genes are TRBV29-1 and TRBJ2-3, with 9 bases identical to TRBD1. After removal of 4 bases from V and 2 bases from J, the junction contained 22 bases not matched to a gene. Per the germline V gene, CDR1 is SQVTM and CDR2 is ANQGSEA. The CDR3 is 20 residues long. The CDR3 protein is CSVGGVRDRAKGSHTDTQYF. DNA of the CDR3: TGCAGCGTTGGTGGCGTTCGGGACAGGGCTAAGGGATCGCACACAGATACGCAGTATTTT.